The entry below gives a single T cell receptor beta chain sequence along with its context. Its antigen is currently unknown. This entry belongs to a study of a mutant IDH1 vaccine in newly diagnosed glioma. Some clones are missing from TCRdb's copy, which holds only in-frame ones; the method was immunoSEQ multiplex PCR. Of about 69,000 clones in the sample, around 90% are singletons; the top ten hold approximately 2%. This CDR3 is 16 amino acids long. Germline CDR1 is WNHNN and CDR2 is SYGVQD (reference sequence). V shed 4 bases and J 5 bases; nucleotides not matched to a gene: 8. Described time point: week 35, safety follow-up. It was 300 ug of mutant IDH1 20-mer peptide that made up each vaccine dose, given with topical imiquimod.

The sample in question was PBMCs, obtained from a glioma patient whose treatment included an IDH1 peptide vaccine. The TCR originated in a young man with glioma. The chain has TRBV10-1 and TRBJ2-1; 10 bases are a match to TRBD2. The DNA of the CDR3 is TGCGCCAGCAGTGTAACGTCTAGCGGGAGCCACAATGAGCAGTTCTTC. It codes for CASSVTSSGSHNEQFF.